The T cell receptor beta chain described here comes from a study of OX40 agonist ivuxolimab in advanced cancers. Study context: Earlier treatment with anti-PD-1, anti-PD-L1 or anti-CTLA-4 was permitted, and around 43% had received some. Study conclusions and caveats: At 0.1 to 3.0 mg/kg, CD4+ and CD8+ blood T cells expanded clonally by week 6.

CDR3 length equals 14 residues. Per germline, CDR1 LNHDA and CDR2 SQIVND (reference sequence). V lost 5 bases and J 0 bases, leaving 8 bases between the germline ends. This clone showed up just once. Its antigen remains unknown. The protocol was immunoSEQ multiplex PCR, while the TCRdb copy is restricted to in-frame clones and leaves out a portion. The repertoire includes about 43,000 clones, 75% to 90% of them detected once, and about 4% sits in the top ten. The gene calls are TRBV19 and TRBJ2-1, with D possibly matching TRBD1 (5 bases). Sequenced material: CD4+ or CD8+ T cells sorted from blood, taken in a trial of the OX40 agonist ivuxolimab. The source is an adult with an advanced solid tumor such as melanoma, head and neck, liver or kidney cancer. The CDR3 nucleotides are TGTGCCAGTAGTTTCGACAGCTCCTACAATGAGCAGTTCTTC. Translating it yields CASSFDSSYNEQFF.